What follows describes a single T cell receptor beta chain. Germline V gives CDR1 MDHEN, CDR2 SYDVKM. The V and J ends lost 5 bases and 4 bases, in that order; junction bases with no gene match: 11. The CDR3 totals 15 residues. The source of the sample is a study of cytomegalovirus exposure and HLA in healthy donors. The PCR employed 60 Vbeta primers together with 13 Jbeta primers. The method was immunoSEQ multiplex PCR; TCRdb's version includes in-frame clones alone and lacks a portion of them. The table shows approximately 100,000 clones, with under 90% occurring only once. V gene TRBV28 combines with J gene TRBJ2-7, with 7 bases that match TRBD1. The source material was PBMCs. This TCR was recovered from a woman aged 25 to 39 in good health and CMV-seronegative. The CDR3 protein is CASSEIRGGRYEQYF. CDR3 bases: TGTGCCAGCAGTGAAATTCGAGGGGGCAGGTACGAGCAGTACTTC.